This TCR beta chain appears in the sequencing data of a study of blood T cell repertoires in COVID-19. Study details: The United States, Italy and Spain were the sources of the acute and convalescent COVID-19 samples. The analysed material was cDNA or gDNA that came from T cells, B-cell-depleted T cells, or PBMCs.

Trimming stripped 2 bases from V and 6 bases from J, with 8 bases between. The CDR3 sequence is 12 residues long. Germline values: CDR1 MDHEN, CDR2 SYDVKM. The authors' processing: Nucleated cell number was recorded as an estimate derived from reference gene primer amplification. Sequencing was performed with immunoSEQ multiplex PCR; in TCRdb, only in-frame clones are kept and a portion is missing. V, J and clone size were drawn from that table, and D and trimming were deduced from the DNA. Of about 140,000 clones listed, around nine tenths are singletons. The sample holds a few counts of this clone. The same CDR3 also results from other DNA sequences found in this sample.

V and J are TRBV28 and TRBJ2-7, with D possibly being TRBD2 (6 bases). What was sequenced was peripheral blood. This clonotype was sampled from a human donor in a cohort sampled during active COVID-19. Here the CDR3 DNA reads TGTGCCAGCAGTTTACTCGGGGGCGAGCAGTACTTC. Translation: CASSLLGGEQYF.